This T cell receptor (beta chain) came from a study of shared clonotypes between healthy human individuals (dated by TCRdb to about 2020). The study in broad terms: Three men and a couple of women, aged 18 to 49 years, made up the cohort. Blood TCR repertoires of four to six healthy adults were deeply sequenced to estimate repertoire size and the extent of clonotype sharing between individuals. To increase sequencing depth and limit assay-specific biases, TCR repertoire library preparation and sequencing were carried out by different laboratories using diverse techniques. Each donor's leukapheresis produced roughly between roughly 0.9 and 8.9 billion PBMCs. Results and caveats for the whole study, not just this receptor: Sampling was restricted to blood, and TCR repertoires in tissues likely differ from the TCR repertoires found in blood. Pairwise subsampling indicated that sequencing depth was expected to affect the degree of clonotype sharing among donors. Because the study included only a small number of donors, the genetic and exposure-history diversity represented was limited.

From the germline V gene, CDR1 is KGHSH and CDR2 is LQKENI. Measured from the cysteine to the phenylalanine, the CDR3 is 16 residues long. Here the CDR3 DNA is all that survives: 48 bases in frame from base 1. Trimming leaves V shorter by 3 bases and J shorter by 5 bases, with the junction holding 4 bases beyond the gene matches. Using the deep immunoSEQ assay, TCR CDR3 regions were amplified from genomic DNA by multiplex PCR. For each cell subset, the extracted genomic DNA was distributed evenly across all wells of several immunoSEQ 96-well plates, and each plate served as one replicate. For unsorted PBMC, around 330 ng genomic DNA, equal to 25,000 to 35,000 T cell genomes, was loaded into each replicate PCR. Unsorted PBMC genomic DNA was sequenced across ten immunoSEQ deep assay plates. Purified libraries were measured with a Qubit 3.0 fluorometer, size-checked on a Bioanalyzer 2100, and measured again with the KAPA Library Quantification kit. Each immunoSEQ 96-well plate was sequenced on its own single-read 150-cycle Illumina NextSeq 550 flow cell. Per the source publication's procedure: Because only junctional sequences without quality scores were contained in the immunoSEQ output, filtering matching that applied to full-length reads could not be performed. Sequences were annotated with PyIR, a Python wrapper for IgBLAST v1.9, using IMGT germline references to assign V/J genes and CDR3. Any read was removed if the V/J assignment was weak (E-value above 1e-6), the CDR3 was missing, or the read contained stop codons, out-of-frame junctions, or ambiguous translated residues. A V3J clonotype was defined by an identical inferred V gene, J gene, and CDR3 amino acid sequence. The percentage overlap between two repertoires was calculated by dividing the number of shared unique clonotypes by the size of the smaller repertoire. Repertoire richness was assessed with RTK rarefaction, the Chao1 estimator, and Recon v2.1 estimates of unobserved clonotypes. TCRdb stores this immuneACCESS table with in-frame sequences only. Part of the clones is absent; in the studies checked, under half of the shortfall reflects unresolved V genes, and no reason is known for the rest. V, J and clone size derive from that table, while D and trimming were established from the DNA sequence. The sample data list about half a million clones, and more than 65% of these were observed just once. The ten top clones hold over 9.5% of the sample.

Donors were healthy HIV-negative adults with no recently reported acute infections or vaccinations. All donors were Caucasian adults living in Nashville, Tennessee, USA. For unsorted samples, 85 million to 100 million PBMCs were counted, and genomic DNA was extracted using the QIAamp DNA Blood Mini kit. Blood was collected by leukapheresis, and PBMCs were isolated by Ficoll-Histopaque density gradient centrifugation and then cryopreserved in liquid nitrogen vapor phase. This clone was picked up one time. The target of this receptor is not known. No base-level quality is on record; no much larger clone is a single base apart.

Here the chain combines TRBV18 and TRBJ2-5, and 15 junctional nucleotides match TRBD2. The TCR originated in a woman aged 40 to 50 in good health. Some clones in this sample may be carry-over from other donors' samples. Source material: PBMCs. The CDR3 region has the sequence CASSPPGLAGGETQYF. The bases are TGTGCCAGCTCACCCCCCGGACTAGCGGGAGGGGAGACCCAGTACTTC. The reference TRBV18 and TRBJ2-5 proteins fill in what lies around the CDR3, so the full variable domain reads NAGVMQNPRHLVRRRGQEARLRCSPMKGHSHVYWYRQLPEEGLKFMVYLQKENIIDESGMPKERFSAEFPKEGPSILRIQQVVRGDSAAYFCASSPPGLAGGETQYFGPGTRLLVL.